This T cell receptor (beta chain) appears in the sequencing data of a study of cytomegalovirus exposure and HLA in healthy donors. This clone was counted only a few times. Primers for the PCR totalled 60 Vbeta and 13 Jbeta. Sequenced by immunoSEQ multiplex PCR; TCRdb stores in-frame clones only, minus some. This sample has under 200,000 clones, with less than 80% found just once. This TCR was recovered from a man aged 40-50 years in good health and CMV-seronegative. The sequencing input was PBMCs.

The chain's CDR3 is CASRDRGHNSPLHF. In DNA form, the CDR3 reads TGTGCCAGCAGGGACAGGGGGCATAATTCACCCCTCCACTTT. The V gene is TRBV2, the J gene TRBJ1-6; 11 nucleotides match TRBD1. CDR1 SNHLY and CDR2 FYNNEI come from the germline V gene. V trimming: 6 bases; J trimming: 5 bases; junction bases outside the gene matches: 0. This CDR3 has 14 amino acids.